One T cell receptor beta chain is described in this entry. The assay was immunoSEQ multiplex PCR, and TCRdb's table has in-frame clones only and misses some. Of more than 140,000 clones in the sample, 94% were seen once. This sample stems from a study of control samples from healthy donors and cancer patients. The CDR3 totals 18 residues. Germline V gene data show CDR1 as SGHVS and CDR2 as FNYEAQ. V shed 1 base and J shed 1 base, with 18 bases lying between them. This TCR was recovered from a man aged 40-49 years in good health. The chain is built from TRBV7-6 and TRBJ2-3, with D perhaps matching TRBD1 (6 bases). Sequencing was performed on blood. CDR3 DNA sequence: TGTGCCAGCAGCTTAGGAAGGCGACAGGTCCTCGGCACAGATACGCAGTATTTT. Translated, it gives CASSLGRRQVLGTDTQYF.